The rows below give T cell receptor beta chains drawn from one sample of a study of OX40 agonist ivuxolimab in advanced cancers. Sequencing used immunoSEQ multiplex PCR; TCRdb keeps in-frame clones, though not all of them. The data contain some 60,000 clones, around 86% of them singletons. The sample here was CD4+ or CD8+ T cells sorted from blood, taken in a trial of the OX40 agonist ivuxolimab. These receptors all come from an adult with an advanced solid tumor such as melanoma, head and neck, liver or kidney cancer. Each CDR3 is given with its conserved first and last residue. A D gene is named only where the DNA matches it firmly. Clone size appears in some rows only: once, few, many, or a class for an expanded clone.

V gene	D gene	clone size	J gene	CDR3 protein	CDR3 DNA
TRBV11-2	NA	NA	TRBJ2-2	CASSLAGAGDTGELFF	TGTGCCAGCAGCTTAGCCGGGGCCGGGGACACCGGGGAGCTGTTTTTT
TRBV5-1	NA	medium-sized	TRBJ1-6	CASSLEGPGSSPLHF	TGCGCCAGCAGCTTAGAAGGGCCGGGGAGTTCACCCCTCCACTTT
TRBV7-2	NA	NA	TRBJ2-6	CASSRGGSAGANVLTF	TGTGCCAGCAGTAGGGGCGGTTCGGCTGGGGCCAACGTCCTGACTTTC
TRBV7-9	NA	NA	TRBJ1-2	CASSSLRAEKGYTF	TGTGCCAGCAGCTCATTAAGGGCGGAGAAGGGCTACACCTTC
TRBV7-3	NA	NA	TRBJ2-2	CASSLNRADTGELFF	TGTGCCAGCAGCTTAAACAGGGCGGACACCGGGGAGCTGTTTTTT
TRBV11-2	NA	NA	TRBJ2-1	CASSTRNEQFF	TGTGCCAGCAGCACGAGGAATGAGCAGTTCTTC
TRBV4-1	NA	once	TRBJ1-2	CASSQESRPNYGYTF	TGCGCCAGCAGCCAAGAAAGTCGGCCGAACTATGGCTACACCTTC
TRBV27	NA	NA	TRBJ2-7	CASTQGGRQYF	TGTGCCAGCACTCAGGGGGGAAGGCAGTACTTC
TRBV7-3	TRBD1	NA	TRBJ1-1	CASSHRGTEAFF	TGTGCCAGCAGTCACAGGGGGACTGAAGCTTTCTTT
TRBV5-1	NA	NA	TRBJ2-1	CASSFGLARIQFF	TGCGCCAGCAGCTTCGGGCTAGCGAGAATCCAGTTCTTC
TRBV19	TRBD1	NA	TRBJ1-3	CASSIDRDSRPHF	TGTGCCAGTAGTATAGACCGGGACAGCCGCCCGCATTTT
TRBV7-2	NA	NA	TRBJ2-2	CASSLALPGELFF	TGTGCCAGCAGCTTAGCGCTCCCCGGGGAGCTGTTTTTT
TRBV30	NA	NA	TRBJ1-6	CARDTGLSDSPLHF	TGTGCTCGCGATACAGGGCTGAGTGATTCACCCCTCCACTTT
TRBV7-9	NA	NA	TRBJ2-5	CASSEETQYF	TGTGCCAGCAGCGAAGAGACCCAGTACTTC
TRBV27	NA	few	TRBJ2-1	CASSIRRGVNEQFF	TGTGCCAGCAGCATTAGGAGGGGGGTCAATGAGCAGTTCTTC
TRBV11-2	NA	NA	TRBJ2-2	CASSWTHYNTGELFF	TGTGCCAGCAGCTGGACACACTATAACACCGGGGAGCTGTTTTTT
TRBV7-2	TRBD1	once	TRBJ1-5	CASSLGGTDRGRPQHF	TGTGCCAGCAGCTTAGGGGGAACGGACAGGGGCCGGCCCCAGCATTTT
TRBV2	NA	NA	TRBJ1-3	CASNRELVGNTIYF	TGTGCCAGCAACAGGGAGTTAGTTGGAAACACCATATATTTT
TRBV6-6	NA	NA	TRBJ1-5	CASSYRQGENQPQHF	TGTGCCAGCAGTTATAGGCAGGGAGAAAATCAGCCCCAGCATTTT
TRBV5-4	NA	NA	TRBJ2-7	CASSLDTSYEQYF	TGTGCCAGCAGCTTGGACACCTCCTACGAGCAGTACTTC
TRBV5-1	TRBD2	few	TRBJ2-1	CASSPGGLAGDEEQFF	TGCGCCAGCAGCCCCGGGGGACTAGCGGGGGATGAGGAGCAGTTCTTC
TRBV6-5	NA	NA	TRBJ1-5	CASRGYGQPQHF	TGTGCCAGCAGAGGTTATGGGCAGCCCCAGCATTTT